This TCR beta chain was captured in a study of T cell repertoires in cytomegalovirus infection (dated by TCRdb to the late 2010s). General notes on the study: Donor HLA type was relevant to the analysis, as public TCR beta signatures indicated carriage of CMV infection together with the matching HLA type.

This clonotype occurred a few times. Its antigen specificity is not known. It has no much larger one-base neighbor in the sample; base qualities were not kept. The run used an Illumina HiSeq 1500. TCRdb reworked the public reads: Q25 trimming with fastp, MiXCR clone assembly, productive beta chains retained. Each CDR3 protein appears once, grouped with its most common genes and DNA. Within this sample are 480,000 or so distinct CDR3 sequences, with about 11% of them counted one time only. About a tenth of the sample belongs to the ten largest clones. CDR1 and CDR2 are read off the germline V gene as SGHRS and YFSETQ. The V end loses 0 bases and the J end loses 5 bases, and a stretch of 11 bases separates them. The CDR3 contains 15 residues, cysteine and phenylalanine counted. Only the CDR3 part of the read is kept: 45 bases, read in frame from the first base. Overall results and qualifications from the work: In the ex vivo response, HLA-C-restricted CMV-specific TCR beta clonotypes were dominant, and in two of eight donors the single most frequent clonotype came from this HLA-C-restricted group. Cumulative frequency of public TCR beta family members discriminated carriers of CMV infection plus the relevant HLA type in this cohort and an independent roughly 330-donor cohort.

Sequencing was carried out using PBMCs. The receptor comes from a human donor in good health (CMV status not recorded). Some clones in this sample may be carry-over from other donors' samples. The V gene is TRBV5-1 and the J gene is TRBJ2-2; the best D guess is TRBD1, with 5 bases matching. The DNA sequence reads TGCGCCAGCAGCTTGGCAGGGAAGGGTACCGGGGAGCTGTTTTTT. It translates as CASSLAGKGTGELFF.